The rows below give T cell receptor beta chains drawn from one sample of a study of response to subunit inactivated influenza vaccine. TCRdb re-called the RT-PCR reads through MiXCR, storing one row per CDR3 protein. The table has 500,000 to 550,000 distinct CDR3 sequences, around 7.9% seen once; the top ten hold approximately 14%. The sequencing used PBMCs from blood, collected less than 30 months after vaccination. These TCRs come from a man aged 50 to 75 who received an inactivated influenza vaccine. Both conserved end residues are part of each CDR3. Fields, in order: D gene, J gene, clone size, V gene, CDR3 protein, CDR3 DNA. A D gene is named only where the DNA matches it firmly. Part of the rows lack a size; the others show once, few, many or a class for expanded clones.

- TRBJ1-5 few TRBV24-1 CATSDPTELNQPQHF TGTGCCACCAGTGACCCGACAGAGCTCAATCAGCCCCAGCATTTT
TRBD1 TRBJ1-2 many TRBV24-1 CATSDRRTGGYGYTF TGTGCCACCAGTGACCGAAGGACAGGTGGCTATGGCTACACCTTC
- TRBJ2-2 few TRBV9 CASSVAAHGELFF TGTGCCAGCAGCGTAGCGGCTCACGGGGAGCTGTTTTTT
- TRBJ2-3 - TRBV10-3 CAITPGVTDTQYF TGTGCCATCACCCCCGGGGTCACAGATACGCAGTATTTT
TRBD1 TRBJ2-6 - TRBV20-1 CSARSTGALSGANVLTF TGCAGTGCTCGATCAACAGGGGCCCTCTCTGGGGCCAACGTCCTGACTTTC
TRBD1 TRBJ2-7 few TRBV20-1 CSARSSTGLYEQYF TGCAGTGCTAGAAGTTCGACAGGGCTCTACGAGCAGTACTTC
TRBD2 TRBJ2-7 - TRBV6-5 CASSYGFAGEGYEQYF TGTGCCAGCAGTTACGGATTCGCGGGAGAAGGCTACGAGCAGTACTTC
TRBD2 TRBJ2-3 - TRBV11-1 CASSFDSGGPRSTDTQYF TGTGCCAGCAGCTTTGATAGCGGGGGTCCGAGATCCACAGATACGCAGTATTTT
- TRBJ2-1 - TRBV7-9 CASSFYGGEQFF TGTGCCAGCAGTTTTTATGGGGGGGAGCAGTTCTTC
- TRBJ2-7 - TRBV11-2 CASSDVRQAPYEQYF TGTGCCAGCAGCGACGTTAGACAGGCCCCCTACGAGCAGTACTTC
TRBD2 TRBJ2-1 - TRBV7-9 CASSWRGVDEQFF TGTGCCAGCAGCTGGCGGGGGGTCGATGAGCAGTTCTTC
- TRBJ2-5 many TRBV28 CASSSPQWLQETQYF TGTGCCAGCAGTTCCCCACAGTGGCTCCAAGAGACCCAGTACTTC
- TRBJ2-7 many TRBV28 CASSFRYEQYF TGTGCCAGCAGTTTTCGCTACGAGCAGTACTTC
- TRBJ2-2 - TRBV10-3 CAISEPGGTGELFF TGTGCCATCAGTGAGCCGGGCGGAACCGGGGAGCTGTTTTTT
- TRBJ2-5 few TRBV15 CATAQGTVGETQYF TGTGCCACCGCCCAGGGGACGGTCGGGGAGACCCAGTACTTC
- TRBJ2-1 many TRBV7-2 CASSRGQNNEQFF TGTGCCAGCAGCCGAGGACAGAACAATGAGCAGTTCTTC
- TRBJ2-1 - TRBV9 CASSVELIGGPYNEQFF TGTGCCAGCAGCGTAGAGTTGATCGGGGGACCCTACAATGAGCAGTTCTTC
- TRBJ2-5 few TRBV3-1 CASSQGLTQETQYF TGTGCCAGCAGCCAAGGCCTCACTCAAGAGACCCAGTACTTC
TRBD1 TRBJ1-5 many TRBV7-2 CASSLEIGRGHQPQHF TGTGCCAGCAGCTTAGAGATAGGCAGGGGGCATCAGCCCCAGCATTTT
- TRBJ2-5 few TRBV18 CASSPDILGETQYF TGTGCCAGCTCACCCGACATATTGGGAGAGACCCAGTACTTC
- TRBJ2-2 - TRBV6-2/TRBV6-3 CASRLDSAGLFF TGTGCCAGCAGGCTGGACTCGGCGGGGCTGTTTTTT
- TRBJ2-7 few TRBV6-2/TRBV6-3 CASRRTEDASEQYF TGTGCCAGCAGGCGGACGGAGGACGCCTCCGAGCAGTACTTC